This is a list of T cell receptor beta chains from one sample in a study of cytomegalovirus exposure and HLA in healthy donors. Clones were read by immunoSEQ multiplex PCR, and TCRdb kept only the in-frame ones, dropping some. This table has roughly 68,000 clones, approximately 72% appearing once. The specimen sequenced was PBMCs. Every receptor here comes from a woman in her twenties or thirties in good health and CMV-seropositive. CDR3s include the opening cysteine and the closing phenylalanine or tryptophan. The order of the fields is clone size, D gene, V gene, J gene, CDR3 protein, CDR3 DNA. A D gene is named only where the DNA matches it firmly. Some rows mark clone size as missing; the rest say once, few, many or name a class of expanded clone.

size: once; D: .; V: TRBV6-4; J: TRBJ2-1; CDR3: CASSETVGLGGEQFF; DNA: TGTGCCAGCAGTGAGACTGTGGGACTCGGTGGAGAGCAGTTCTTC
size: .; D: TRBD1; V: TRBV19; J: TRBJ2-2; CDR3: CASSIGTGAGELFF; DNA: TGTGCCAGTAGTATTGGGACAGGGGCCGGGGAGCTGTTTTTT
size: .; D: TRBD1; V: TRBV6-5; J: TRBJ1-6; CDR3: CASRLTGYNSPLHF; DNA: TGTGCCAGCAGACTGACAGGGTACAATTCACCCCTCCACTTT
size: once; D: .; V: TRBV6-1; J: TRBJ1-5; CDR3: CASSEGGYSNQPQHF; DNA: TGTGCCAGCAGTGAAGGCGGGTATAGCAATCAGCCCCAGCATTTT
size: few; D: .; V: TRBV10-2; J: TRBJ1-2; CDR3: CASNPGGEGDLYGYTF; DNA: TGCGCCAGCAATCCCGGGGGGGAAGGGGACCTCTATGGCTACACCTTC
size: .; D: .; V: TRBV6-1; J: TRBJ2-1; CDR3: CASSDASGSYNEQFF; DNA: TGTGCCAGCAGTGACGCCAGCGGGTCCTACAATGAGCAGTTCTTC
size: many; D: TRBD2; V: TRBV27; J: TRBJ2-2; CDR3: CASSLTSGATGELFF; DNA: TGTGCCAGCAGTTTGACTAGCGGGGCCACCGGGGAGCTGTTTTTT
size: once; D: .; V: TRBV7-6; J: TRBJ2-3; CDR3: CASSLDLGKASNTQYF; DNA: TGTGCCAGCAGCTTAGATCTGGGAAAAGCTAGCAATACGCAGTATTTT
size: once; D: TRBD2; V: TRBV11-2; J: TRBJ2-7; CDR3: CASSLAGGPPYEQYF; DNA: TGTGCCAGCAGCTTAGCGGGAGGGCCTCCCTACGAGCAGTACTTC
size: few; D: .; V: TRBV5-1; J: TRBJ1-1; CDR3: CASSSLGGSTEAFF; DNA: TGCGCCAGCAGCTCGCTTGGGGGGAGCACTGAAGCTTTCTTT
size: .; D: .; V: TRBV29-1; J: TRBJ2-5; CDR3: CSVLQGTQETQYF; DNA: TGCAGCGTCTTACAGGGAACCCAAGAGACCCAGTACTTC
size: .; D: TRBD1; V: TRBV25-1; J: TRBJ1-5; CDR3: CASTDRDNQPQHF; DNA: TGTGCCAGCACCGACAGGGACAATCAGCCCCAGCATTTT
size: few; D: .; V: TRBV5-1; J: TRBJ2-1; CDR3: CAFCNQKAAYDEQFF; DNA: TGCGCTTTTTGCAACCAGAAGGCGGCATACGATGAGCAGTTCTTC
size: few; D: TRBD2; V: TRBV6-6; J: TRBJ2-1; CDR3: CASSTGLAGGNEQFF; DNA: TGTGCCAGCAGCACCGGACTAGCGGGAGGCAATGAGCAGTTCTTC
size: .; D: TRBD2; V: TRBV4-2; J: TRBJ2-3; CDR3: CASSQESGDSGSWGSSTDTQYF; DNA: TGTGCCAGCAGCCAAGAAAGTGGGGATAGCGGGAGCTGGGGGTCTAGCACAGATACGCAGTATTTT
size: .; D: TRBD2; V: TRBV27; J: TRBJ2-2; CDR3: CASSLWTSGTNTGELFF; DNA: TGTGCCAGCAGTTTATGGACTAGCGGGACGAACACCGGGGAGCTGTTTTTT
size: .; D: .; V: TRBV2; J: TRBJ2-4; CDR3: CASSESLARPKNIQYF; DNA: TGTGCCAGCAGTGAATCTCTAGCGCGGCCCAAAAACATTCAGTACTTC
size: few; D: .; V: TRBV6-1; J: TRBJ1-2; CDR3: CASGRGYGYTF; DNA: TGTGCCAGCGGCAGGGGCTATGGCTACACCTTC
size: .; D: .; V: TRBV5-1; J: TRBJ1-1; CDR3: CASSLTGTHTEAFF; DNA: TGCGCCAGCAGCTTGACCGGTACCCACACTGAAGCTTTCTTT
size: .; D: .; V: TRBV5-1; J: TRBJ2-2; CDR3: CASSLVRDSTGELFF; DNA: TGCGCCAGCAGCTTGGTGCGGGATAGCACCGGGGAGCTGTTTTTT
size: .; D: .; V: TRBV27; J: TRBJ1-5; CDR3: CASSLGAHQPQHF; DNA: TGTGCCAGCAGTTTAGGAGCCCATCAGCCCCAGCATTTT
size: .; D: .; V: TRBV25-1; J: TRBJ2-7; CDR3: CASSEVGGNYEQYF; DNA: TGTGCCAGCAGTGAGGTCGGCGGGAACTACGAGCAGTACTTC
size: .; D: TRBD1; V: TRBV7-7; J: TRBJ1-2; CDR3: CASSFCVSGTDFNYGYTF; DNA: TGTGCTAGCAGCTTCTGCGTCTCCGGGACAGATTTTAACTACGGCTACACCTTC
size: .; D: .; V: TRBV2; J: TRBJ1-6; CDR3: CASSEGRGSPLHF; DNA: TGTGCCAGCAGTGAGGGAAGAGGGTCACCCCTCCACTTT
size: .; D: TRBD1; V: TRBV30; J: TRBJ1-6; CDR3: CAWGDRGDSPLHF; DNA: TGTGCCTGGGGGGACAGGGGGGATTCACCCCTCCACTTT
size: once; D: .; V: TRBV7-9; J: TRBJ2-5; CDR3: CASSPPGVSETQYF; DNA: TGTGCCAGCAGCCCCCCCGGGGTGTCGGAGACCCAGTACTTC
size: .; D: .; V: TRBV6-1; J: TRBJ1-5; CDR3: CASSETGGRQPQHF; DNA: TGTGCCAGCAGCGAGACAGGAGGTAGGCAGCCCCAGCATTTT
size: .; D: .; V: TRBV29-1; J: TRBJ2-7; CDR3: CSGKDGCEQYF; DNA: TGCAGCGGCAAAGACGGGTGCGAGCAGTACTTC
size: .; D: TRBD2; V: TRBV5-4; J: TRBJ2-7; CDR3: CASSLMTGGPSREQYF; DNA: TGTGCCAGCAGCTTGATGACGGGAGGGCCGAGTAGGGAGCAGTACTTC
size: .; D: TRBD2; V: TRBV27; J: TRBJ2-1; CDR3: CASSFLGLAGSSYNEQFF; DNA: TGTGCCAGCAGTTTCCTAGGACTAGCGGGCTCTTCCTACAATGAGCAGTTCTTC
size: .; D: .; V: TRBV7-9; J: TRBJ2-1; CDR3: CASSLALAFGYNEQFF; DNA: TGTGCCAGCAGCTTAGCCCTAGCCTTTGGGTACAATGAGCAGTTCTTC
size: .; D: TRBD2; V: TRBV6-5; J: TRBJ2-2; CDR3: CASSLGLVPGELFF; DNA: TGTGCCAGCAGTTTGGGACTAGTCCCCGGGGAGCTGTTTTTT
size: .; D: .; V: TRBV19; J: TRBJ1-2; CDR3: CASTRGSDYGYTF; DNA: TGTGCCAGTACACGGGGGTCAGACTATGGCTACACCTTC
size: few; D: .; V: TRBV27; J: TRBJ1-5; CDR3: CASSSGGGSNQPQHF; DNA: TGTGCCAGCAGTTCGGGAGGGGGTAGCAATCAGCCCCAGCATTTT
size: .; D: TRBD2; V: TRBV15; J: TRBJ2-7; CDR3: CATSRDRGAGGSYEQYF; DNA: TGTGCCACCAGCAGAGATCGGGGAGCGGGAGGCTCCTACGAGCAGTACTTC
size: .; D: .; V: TRBV30; J: TRBJ1-1; CDR3: CAWSLGGTEAFF; DNA: TGTGCCTGGAGTCTGGGGGGGACTGAAGCTTTCTTT
size: .; D: TRBD1; V: TRBV5-1; J: TRBJ2-2; CDR3: CASSLTGGRELFF; DNA: TGCGCCAGCAGCCTCACAGGGGGCAGGGAGCTGTTTTTT
size: .; D: TRBD1; V: TRBV14; J: TRBJ2-7; CDR3: CASSQVDRGFEQYF; DNA: TGTGCCAGCAGCCAAGTAGACAGGGGGTTTGAGCAGTACTTC
size: .; D: TRBD2; V: TRBV11-1; J: TRBJ2-1; CDR3: CASSLRRAGLAAYNEQFF; DNA: TGTGCCAGCAGTCTCCGTCGGGCGGGTCTAGCGGCCTACAATGAGCAGTTCTTC
size: .; D: TRBD2; V: TRBV5-4; J: TRBJ2-1; CDR3: CASSFQTVYRLAAVNEQFF; DNA: TGTGCCAGCAGCTTTCAGACAGTTTATAGACTAGCGGCCGTAAATGAGCAGTTCTTC
size: .; D: TRBD2; V: TRBV15; J: TRBJ2-4; CDR3: CATSRGGTSKNIQYF; DNA: TGTGCCACCAGCAGAGGTGGGACTAGCAAAAACATTCAGTACTTC
size: few; D: TRBD1; V: TRBV6-1; J: TRBJ1-4; CDR3: CASRDRAQEEKLFF; DNA: TGTGCCAGCAGGGACAGGGCCCAGGAGGAAAAACTGTTTTTT
size: .; D: .; V: TRBV5-5; J: TRBJ1-3; CDR3: CASSLDEINTIYF; DNA: TGTGCCAGCAGCTTGGATGAGATAAACACCATATATTTT
size: .; D: TRBD1; V: TRBV7-2; J: TRBJ1-5; CDR3: CASSSKTGSNQPQHF; DNA: TGTGCCAGCAGCTCCAAGACAGGGAGCAATCAGCCCCAGCATTTT
size: .; D: .; V: TRBV19; J: TRBJ1-2; CDR3: CASSIPGATGYTF; DNA: TGTGCCAGTAGTATACCAGGGGCTACGGGCTACACCTTC
size: .; D: TRBD2; V: TRBV5-1; J: TRBJ2-1; CDR3: CASSDTYGRTDNEQFF; DNA: TGCGCCAGCAGCGATACCTACGGGAGGACGGACAATGAGCAGTTCTTC